This entry features one T cell receptor beta chain sequence. The entry originates in a study of T cell changes during pregnancy in multiple sclerosis. The CDR3 runs to 14 residues. The V gene lost 0 bases and the J gene lost 5 bases, with 8 bases spanning the gap. The germline CDR1 and CDR2 sequences are MNHEY and SVGAGI. Libraries were prepared by immunoSEQ multiplex PCR; TCRdb keeps only in-frame clonotypes and omits some of them. The sample holds some 41,000 clones, about nine tenths seen once. This clonotype originated in a female donor in good health, enrolled as a control in a pregnancy study. Sequences were derived from CD4+ T cells from peripheral blood mononuclear cells, sampled in the third trimester of pregnancy. The chain recombines TRBV6-5 with TRBJ2-1; D possibly corresponds to TRBD1 (5 bases). As DNA, the CDR3 is TGTGCCAGCAGTTACTCGACAGTAAACAATGAGCAGTTCTTC. The encoded protein is CASSYSTVNNEQFF.